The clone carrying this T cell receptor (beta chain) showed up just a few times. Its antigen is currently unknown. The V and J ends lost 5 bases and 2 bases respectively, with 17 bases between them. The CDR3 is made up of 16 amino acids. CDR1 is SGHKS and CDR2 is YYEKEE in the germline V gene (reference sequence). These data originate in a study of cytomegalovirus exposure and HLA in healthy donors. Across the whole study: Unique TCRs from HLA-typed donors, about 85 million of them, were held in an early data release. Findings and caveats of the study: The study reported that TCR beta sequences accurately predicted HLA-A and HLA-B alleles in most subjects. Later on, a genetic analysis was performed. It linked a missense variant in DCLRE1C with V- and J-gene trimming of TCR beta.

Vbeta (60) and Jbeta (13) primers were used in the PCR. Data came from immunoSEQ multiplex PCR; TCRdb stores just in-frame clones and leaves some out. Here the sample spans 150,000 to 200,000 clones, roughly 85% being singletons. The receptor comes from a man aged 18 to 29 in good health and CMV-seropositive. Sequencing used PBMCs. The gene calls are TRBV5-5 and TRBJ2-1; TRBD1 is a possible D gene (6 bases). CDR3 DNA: TGTGCCAGCAGGCAGAACAGGGTGAGGGCCTACAATGAGCAGTTCTTC. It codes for CASRQNRVRAYNEQFF.